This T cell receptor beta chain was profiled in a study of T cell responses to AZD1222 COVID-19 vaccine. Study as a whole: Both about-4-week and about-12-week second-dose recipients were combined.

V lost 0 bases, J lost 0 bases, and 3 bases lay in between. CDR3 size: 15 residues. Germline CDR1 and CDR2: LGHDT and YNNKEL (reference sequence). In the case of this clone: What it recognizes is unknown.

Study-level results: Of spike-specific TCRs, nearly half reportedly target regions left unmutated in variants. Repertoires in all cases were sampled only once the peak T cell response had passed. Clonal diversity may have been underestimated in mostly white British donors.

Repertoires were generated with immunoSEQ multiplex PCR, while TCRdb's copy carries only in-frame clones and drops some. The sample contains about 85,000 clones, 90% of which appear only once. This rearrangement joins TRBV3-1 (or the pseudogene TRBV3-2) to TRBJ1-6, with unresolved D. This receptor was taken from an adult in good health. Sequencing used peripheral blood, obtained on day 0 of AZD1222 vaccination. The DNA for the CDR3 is TGTGCCAGCAGCCAAGAGTACTCCTATAATTCACCCCTCCACTTT. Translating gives CASSQEYSYNSPLHF.